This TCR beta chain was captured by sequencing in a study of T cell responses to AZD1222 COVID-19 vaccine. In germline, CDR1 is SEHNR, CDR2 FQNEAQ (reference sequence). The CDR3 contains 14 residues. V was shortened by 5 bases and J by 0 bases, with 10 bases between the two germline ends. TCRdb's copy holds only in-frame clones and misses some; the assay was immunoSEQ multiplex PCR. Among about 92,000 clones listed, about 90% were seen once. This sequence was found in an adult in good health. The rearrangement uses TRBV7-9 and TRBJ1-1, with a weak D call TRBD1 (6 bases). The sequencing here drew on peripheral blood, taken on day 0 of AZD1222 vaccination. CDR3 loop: CASSAGDVNTEAFF. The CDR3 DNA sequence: TGTGCCAGCAGCGCAGGGGACGTGAACACTGAAGCTTTCTTT.